This passage covers 17 T cell receptor beta chains from one sample sequenced in a study of CD8+CD57+ T cells in acquired aplastic anemia. The study profiled TCR beta VDJ and CDR3 using genomic DNA as template. TCRdb processed the reads anew with MiXCR; each CDR3 protein has one entry. The sample comprises some 47,000 distinct CDR3 sequences, roughly 69% of which are singletons, and 34% rests with the top ten. Sequenced sample: sorted CD4+, CD8+, or CD8+CD57+ T cells (not recorded which) from PBMCs. The receptors derive from a human donor in good health, serving as a control.

V gene TRBV7-8 combines with J gene TRBJ1-2; tentatively, D is TRBD1 (5 bases). The CDR3 covers 13 residues. V was pared by 5 bases and J by 7 bases, with 14 bases between. Per germline, CDR1 SGHVS and CDR2 FQNEAQ. This CDR3 is CASSQPGGGGYTF. The CDR3 bases are TGTGCCAGCAGCCAGCCGGGGGGAGGTGGCTACACCTTC.

The chain combines TRBV30 with TRBJ1-2, with 12 nucleotides matching TRBD1. Germline CDR1 reads GTSNPN; CDR2 reads SVGIG (reference sequence). The junction had 16 bases not matched to a gene; V was cut back by 2 bases and J by 3 bases. The CDR3 runs to 19 residues. The CDR3, as DNA: TGTGCCTGGAGTTCTCTAACCGGGACAGGGGGCGGTAGGGACTATGGCTACACCTTC. It yields the protein CAWSSLTGTGGGRDYGYTF. Combining the CDR3 with reference TRBV30 and TRBJ1-2 gives the whole variable domain SQTIHQWPATLVQPVGSPLSLECTVEGTSNPNLYWYRQAAGRGLQLLFYSVGIGQISSEVPQNLSASRPQDRQFILSSKKLLLSDSGFYLCAWSSLTGTGGGRDYGYTFGSGTRLTVV.

This rearrangement joins TRBV7-3 to TRBJ2-7, with 7 bases identical to TRBD1. Germline loops: CDR1 SGHTA, CDR2 FQGTGA. J was trimmed by 0 bases and V by 4 bases; bases with no gene match: 3. The CDR3 is made up of 14 amino acids. The DNA of the CDR3 is TGTGCCAGCAGCTCTACAGGGGTCTCCTACGAGCAGTACTTC. Its protein is CASSSTGVSYEQYF.

The chain joins TRBV10-3 to TRBJ1-3; unclear D gene. The V end lost 10 bases, the J end lost 0 bases, and 10 bases lay between the germline ends. This CDR3 has 13 residues. Germline V lookup: CDR1 ENHRY, CDR2 SYGVKD. DNA of the CDR3: TGTGCCACGTCTGAAGGCTCTGGAAACACCATATATTTT. The encoded protein is CATSEGSGNTIYF.

V and J are TRBV5-1 and TRBJ2-1; 12 bases are a match to TRBD2. Germline V gene data show CDR1 as SGHRS and CDR2 as YFSETQ. CDR3 length equals 15 residues. Trimming cost V 2 bases and J 8 bases; bases outside gene matches: 5. CDR3 loop: CASSLLAGGSYEQFF. CDR3 DNA: TGCGCCAGCAGCTTACTAGCGGGAGGTTCCTATGAGCAGTTCTTC.

The chain couples TRBV27 to TRBJ1-6; D might be TRBD1 (6 bases). The V end was cut by 2 bases, the J end by 7 bases, with 12 bases between. The CDR3 has 15 residues. The germline V gene encodes CDR1 MNHEY and CDR2 SMNVEV (reference sequence). The CDR3: CASSLGTGGNSPLHF. The DNA for the CDR3 is TGTGCCAGCAGTTTAGGGACGGGGGGCAATTCACCCCTCCACTTT.

There are many counts of this clonotype. The chain uses TRBV5-6 and TRBJ1-5, with D hard to call. Germline V gene sequence: CDR1 SGHDT, CDR2 YYEEEE. V was cut by 1 base and J by 5 bases, with 10 bases left in between. The CDR3 totals 14 residues. CDR3 DNA sequence: TGTGCCAGCAGCTTGTCGGCCGGCGATCAGCCCCAGCATTTT. Translated: CASSLSAGDQPQHF.

The V and J genes are TRBV7-9 and TRBJ2-3; D gene uncertain. Per germline, CDR1 SEHNR and CDR2 FQNEAQ (reference sequence). Trimming took 6 bases from V and 2 from J, leaving 9 bases between them. The CDR3 covers 13 residues. The CDR3 is CASSWSSTDTQYF. Here the CDR3 DNA reads TGTGCCAGCAGTTGGTCCTCCACAGATACGCAGTATTTT.

The chain is built from TRBV15 and TRBJ1-1, with D unclear. V was trimmed by 1 base and J by 5 bases, leaving 11 bases between them. The CDR3 sequence is 14 residues long. Germline loops: CDR1 LNHNV, CDR2 YYDKDF (reference sequence). CDR3 protein: CATSRVGGRTEAFF. DNA of the CDR3: TGTGCCACCAGCAGAGTCGGAGGACGAACTGAAGCTTTCTTT. The full variable domain, with the rest looked up from reference TRBV15 and TRBJ1-1, is DAMVIQNPRYQVTQFGKPVTLSCSQTLNHNVMYWYQQKSSQAPKLLFHYYDKDFNNEADTPDNFQSRRPNTSFCFLDIRSPGLGDTAMYLCATSRVGGRTEAFFGQGTRLTVV.

The chain employs TRBV4-3 and TRBJ1-2; 8 bases align to TRBD1. The V gene end was trimmed by 2 bases and the J gene end by 3 bases; junction bases not matched to a gene: 11. Germline V lookup: CDR1 LGHNA, CDR2 YSLEER. CDR3 length: 17 amino acids. The CDR3 protein is CASSQSERTGKDYGYTF. The CDR3 nucleotides are TGCGCCAGCAGCCAAAGCGAGAGGACAGGGAAGGACTATGGCTACACCTTC.

This clonotype turned up a few times. The CDR3 DNA reads as TGTGCCAGCAGCGGACAGGGGGACTATGGCTACACCTTC. It codes for CASSGQGDYGYTF. The chain uses TRBV7-8 and TRBJ1-2; 10 nucleotides match TRBD1. The CDR3 runs 13 residues. CDR1 and CDR2 from the germline V gene are SGHVS and FQNEAQ. V lost 5 bases and J lost 3; bases outside the gene matches: 0.

This chain uses TRBV19 with TRBJ1-4; D remains unclear. This CDR3 is built from 12 residues. Germline CDR1 LNHDA, CDR2 SQIVND (reference sequence). V lost 5 bases, J lost 8 bases, and 9 bases lay in between. This chain's CDR3 is CASSHGREKLFF. CDR3 coding DNA: TGTGCCAGTAGTCACGGACGGGAAAAACTGTTTTTT.

The rearrangement joins TRBV20-1 to TRBJ2-5; 7 bases line up with TRBD2. Trimming removed 5 bases from V and 5 bases from J; junction bases left unmatched: 14. CDR3 length: 15 amino acids. Germline V lookup: CDR1 DFQATT, CDR2 SNEGSKA (reference sequence). The CDR3 loop reads CSASTGGTRRETQYF. CDR3 coding DNA: TGCAGTGCTTCGACGGGGGGAACCAGGAGGGAGACCCAGTACTTC.

V gene TRBV11-2 combines with J gene TRBJ2-3; 10 nucleotides agree with TRBD1. This CDR3 has 15 amino acids. The germline V gene has CDR1 SGHAT and CDR2 FQNNGV. With 3 bases clipped from V and 0 bases from J, the junction kept 0 bases outside the gene matches. The CDR3 nucleotides are TGTGCCAGCAGCTTGGGACAGGGGAGCACAGATACGCAGTATTTT. Amino acids: CASSLGQGSTDTQYF.

The chain couples TRBV12-3 or TRBV12-4 to TRBJ2-7; 7 bases agree with TRBD2. The CDR3 loop spans 13 amino acids. The J segment lost 5 bases and the V segment lost 4 bases, leaving 5 bases of the junction unmatched. CDR3 nucleotide sequence: TGTGCCAGCAGTTGGTTTGCGGGAGACGAGCAGTACTTC. Translated, it gives CASSWFAGDEQYF.

This clonotype has more than one count but fewer than ten. V gene TRBV2 combines with J gene TRBJ2-1; no clear D. Germline assignment: CDR1 SNHLY and CDR2 FYNNEI. V lost 8 bases and J lost 6, with 11 bases in between. This CDR3 comprises 12 residues. The CDR3 DNA reads as TGTGCCAGCGGTGGGATCGGCAATGAGCAGTTCTTC. Protein sequence: CASGGIGNEQFF.

V usage is TRBV7-9 and J usage is TRBJ1-3; D is undetermined. CDR1 and CDR2 (germline): SEHNR, FQNEAQ (reference sequence). The CDR3 is 14 residues long. Deletions cut 4 bases from V and 4 bases from J, with 11 bases between. CDR3 sequence: CASSSPIAGNTIYF. The CDR3 DNA sequence: TGTGCCAGCAGCTCCCCCATCGCGGGAAACACCATATATTTT.